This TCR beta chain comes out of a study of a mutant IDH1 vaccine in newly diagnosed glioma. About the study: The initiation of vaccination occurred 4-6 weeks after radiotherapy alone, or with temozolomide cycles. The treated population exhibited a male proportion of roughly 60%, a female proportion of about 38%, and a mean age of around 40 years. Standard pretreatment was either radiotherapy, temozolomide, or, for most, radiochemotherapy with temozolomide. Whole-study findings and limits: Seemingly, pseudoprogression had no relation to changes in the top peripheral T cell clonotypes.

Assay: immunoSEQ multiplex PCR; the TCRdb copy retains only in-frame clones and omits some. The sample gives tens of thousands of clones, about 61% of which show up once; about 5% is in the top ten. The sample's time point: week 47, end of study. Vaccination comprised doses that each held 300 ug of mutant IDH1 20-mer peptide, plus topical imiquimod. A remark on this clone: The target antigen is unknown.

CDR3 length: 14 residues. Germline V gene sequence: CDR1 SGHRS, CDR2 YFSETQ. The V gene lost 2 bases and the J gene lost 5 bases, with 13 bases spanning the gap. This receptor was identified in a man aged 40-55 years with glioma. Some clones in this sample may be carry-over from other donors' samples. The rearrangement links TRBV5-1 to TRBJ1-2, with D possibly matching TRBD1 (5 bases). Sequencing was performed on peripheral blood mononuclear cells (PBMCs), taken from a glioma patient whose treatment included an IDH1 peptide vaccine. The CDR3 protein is CASSLQAGGYGYTF. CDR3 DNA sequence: TGCGCCAGCAGCTTACAGGCGGGAGGGTATGGCTACACCTTC.